The clone carrying this T cell receptor beta chain was picked up one time. Adults between about 18 and 89 years of age took part from 24 US areas. This sample was taken from a study of blood T cell repertoires in COVID-19. Germline V lookup: CDR1 SGHRS, CDR2 YFSETQ. Between the trimmed V and J ends, which lost 0 bases and 6 bases, there was a span of 10 bases. The CDR3 covers 15 residues. Measured with immunoSEQ multiplex PCR; TCRdb has only the in-frame clones, and not every one. Altogether 120,000 to 150,000 clones are present, 84% being singletons, with the ten largest covering roughly 3.4%. The origin of this receptor is a woman in her forties or fifties with acute COVID-19. The chain uses TRBV5-1 and TRBJ1-6; TRBD1 is a possible D gene (5 bases). Sequencing input: PBMCs or T cells enriched from blood (not recorded which). CDR3 DNA sequence: TGCGCCAGCAGCTTGGATGGGGCGGCTAATTCACCCCTCCACTTT. Translation: CASSLDGAANSPLHF.